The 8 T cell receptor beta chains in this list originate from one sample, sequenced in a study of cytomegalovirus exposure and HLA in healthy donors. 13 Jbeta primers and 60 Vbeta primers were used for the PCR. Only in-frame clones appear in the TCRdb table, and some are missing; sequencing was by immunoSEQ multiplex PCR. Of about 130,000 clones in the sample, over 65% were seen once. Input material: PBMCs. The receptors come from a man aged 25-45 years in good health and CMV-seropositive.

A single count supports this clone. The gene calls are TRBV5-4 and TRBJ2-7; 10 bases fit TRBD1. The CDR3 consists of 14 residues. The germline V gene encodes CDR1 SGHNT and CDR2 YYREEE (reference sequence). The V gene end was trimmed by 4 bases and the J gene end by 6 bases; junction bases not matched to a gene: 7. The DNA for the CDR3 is TGTGCCAGCAGCCCCGGACAGGGGGAGTTCGAGCAGTACTTC. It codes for CASSPGQGEFEQYF.

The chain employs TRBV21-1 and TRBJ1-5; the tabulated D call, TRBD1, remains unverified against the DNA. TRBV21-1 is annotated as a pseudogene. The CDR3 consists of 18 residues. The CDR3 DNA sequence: TGTGCCAGCAGCACTAAGACAGGGAATGAGAATAGCAATCAGCCCCAGCATTTT. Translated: CASSTKTGNENSNQPQHF.

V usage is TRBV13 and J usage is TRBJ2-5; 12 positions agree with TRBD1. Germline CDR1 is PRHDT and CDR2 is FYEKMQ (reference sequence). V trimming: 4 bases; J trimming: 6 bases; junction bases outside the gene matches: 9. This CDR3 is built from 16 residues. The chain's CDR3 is CASSYRGQGAGKTQYF. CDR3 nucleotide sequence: TGTGCCAGCAGCTACCGGGGACAGGGGGCCGGGAAGACCCAGTACTTC.

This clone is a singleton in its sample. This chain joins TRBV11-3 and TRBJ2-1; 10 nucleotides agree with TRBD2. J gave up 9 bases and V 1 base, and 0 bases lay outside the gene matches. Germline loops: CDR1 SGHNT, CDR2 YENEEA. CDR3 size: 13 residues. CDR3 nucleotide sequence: TGTGCCAGCAGCTTAGGACTAGCGGGTGAGCAGTTCTTC. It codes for CASSLGLAGEQFF.

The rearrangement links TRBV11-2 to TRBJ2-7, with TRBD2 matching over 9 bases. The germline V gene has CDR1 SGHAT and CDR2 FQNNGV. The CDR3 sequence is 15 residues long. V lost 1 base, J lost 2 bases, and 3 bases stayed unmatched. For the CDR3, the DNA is TGTGCCAGCAGCTTAGGAGCTAGCGGGACCTACGAGCAGTACTTC. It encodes CASSLGASGTYEQYF.

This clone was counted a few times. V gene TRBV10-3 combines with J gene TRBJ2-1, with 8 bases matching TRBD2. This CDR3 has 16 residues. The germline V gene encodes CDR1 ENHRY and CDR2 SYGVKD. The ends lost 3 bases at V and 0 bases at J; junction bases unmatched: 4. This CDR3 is CAISDPAGVSYNEQFF. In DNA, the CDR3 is TGTGCCATCAGTGATCCAGCGGGAGTCTCCTACAATGAGCAGTTCTTC.

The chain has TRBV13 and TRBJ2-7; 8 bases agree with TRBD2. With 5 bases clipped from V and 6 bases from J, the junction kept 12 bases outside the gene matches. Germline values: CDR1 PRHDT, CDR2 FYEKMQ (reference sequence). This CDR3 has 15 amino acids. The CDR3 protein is CASSPDPGLGPEQYF. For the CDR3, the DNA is TGTGCCAGCAGCCCAGACCCGGGACTAGGCCCCGAGCAGTACTTC.

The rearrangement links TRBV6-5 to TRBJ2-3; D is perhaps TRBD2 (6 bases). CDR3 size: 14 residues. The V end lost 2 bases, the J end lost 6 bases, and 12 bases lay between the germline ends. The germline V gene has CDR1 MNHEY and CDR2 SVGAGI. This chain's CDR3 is CASSYAGLMDTQYF. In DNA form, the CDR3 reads TGTGCCAGCAGTTACGCGGGGTTGATGGATACGCAGTATTTT.